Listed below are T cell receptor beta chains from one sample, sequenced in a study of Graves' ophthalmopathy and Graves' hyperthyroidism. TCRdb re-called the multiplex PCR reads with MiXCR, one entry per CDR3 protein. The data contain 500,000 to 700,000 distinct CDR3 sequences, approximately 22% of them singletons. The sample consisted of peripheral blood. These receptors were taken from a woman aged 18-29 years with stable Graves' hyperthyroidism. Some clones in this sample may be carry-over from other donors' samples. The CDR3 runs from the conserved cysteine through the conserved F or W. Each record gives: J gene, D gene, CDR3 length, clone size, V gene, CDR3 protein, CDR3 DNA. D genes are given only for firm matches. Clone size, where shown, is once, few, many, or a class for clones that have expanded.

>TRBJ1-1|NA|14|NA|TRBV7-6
CASSLGFGLTEAFF
TGTGCCAGCAGCTTAGGGTTTGGGTTGACTGAAGCTTTCTTT
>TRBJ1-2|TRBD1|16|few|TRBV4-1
CASSQTGGPSNYGYTF
TGCGCCAGCAGCCAAACAGGGGGCCCCTCTAACTATGGCTACACCTTC
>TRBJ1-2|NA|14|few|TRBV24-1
CATSDIRQNYGYTF
TGTGCCACCAGTGATATCCGACAGAACTATGGCTACACCTTC
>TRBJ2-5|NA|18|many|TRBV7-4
CASSHRHQGRCREETQYF
TGTGCCAGCAGCCACCGCCACCAGGGGCGATGTAGGGAAGAGACCCAGTACTTC
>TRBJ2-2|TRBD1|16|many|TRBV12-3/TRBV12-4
CASSLIVGQGTGELFF
TGTGCCAGCAGCTTGATAGTGGGACAGGGCACCGGGGAGCTGTTTTTT
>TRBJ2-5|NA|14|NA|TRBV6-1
CASSELGARETQYF
TGTGCCAGCAGTGAATTGGGAGCCCGAGAGACCCAGTACTTC
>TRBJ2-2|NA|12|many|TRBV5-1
CASSINTGELFF
TGCGCCAGCAGCATCAACACCGGGGAGCTGTTTTTT
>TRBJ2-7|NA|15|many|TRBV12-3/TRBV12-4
CASSLLLVPPYEQYF
TGTGCCAGCAGTTTATTACTAGTTCCTCCCTACGAGCAGTACTTC
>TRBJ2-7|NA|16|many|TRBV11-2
CASSLPGGPTSYEQYF
TGTGCCAGCAGCCTCCCTGGCGGACCGACCTCCTACGAACAGTACTTC
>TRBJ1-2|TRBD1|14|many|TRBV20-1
CSASDRVVLYGYTF
TGCAGTGCTTCCGACAGGGTCGTACTCTATGGCTACACCTTC
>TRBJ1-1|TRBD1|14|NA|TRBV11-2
CASSKGQAHTEAFF
TGTGCCAGCAGCAAGGGACAGGCTCACACTGAAGCTTTCTTT
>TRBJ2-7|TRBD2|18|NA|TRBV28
CASSLASLAGGPGGEQYF
TGTGCCAGCAGTTTGGCCTCCCTAGCGGGAGGGCCGGGTGGCGAGCAGTACTTC
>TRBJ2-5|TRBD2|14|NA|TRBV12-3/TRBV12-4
CASSSSGDQETQYF
TGTGCCAGCAGTTCTAGCGGGGACCAAGAGACCCAGTACTTC
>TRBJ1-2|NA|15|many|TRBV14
CASSQVGGHHYGYTF
TGTGCCAGCAGCCAAGTTGGGGGCCACCACTATGGCTACACCTTC
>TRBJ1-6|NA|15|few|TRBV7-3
CASSLSGTDGSPLHF
TGTGCCAGCAGCTTAAGCGGGACCGACGGTTCACCCCTCCACTTT
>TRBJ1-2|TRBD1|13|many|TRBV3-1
CASSMTGGDGYTF
TGTGCCAGCAGCATGACAGGGGGCGACGGCTACACCTTC
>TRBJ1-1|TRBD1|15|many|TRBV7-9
CASRPRTGMNTEAFF
TGTGCCAGCAGACCAAGGACAGGGATGAACACTGAAGCTTTCTTT
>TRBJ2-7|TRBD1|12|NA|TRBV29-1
CSVRDRDYEQYF
TGCAGCGTCCGGGACAGGGACTACGAGCAGTACTTC
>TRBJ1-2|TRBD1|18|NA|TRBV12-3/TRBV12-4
CASSSDYFSGGAVYGYSF
TGTGCGAGCAGTTCTGATTACTTTTCAGGGGGCGCCGTCTATGGCTACAGCTTC
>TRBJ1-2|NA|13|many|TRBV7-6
CASSFGGYDGYTF
TGTGCCAGCAGCTTTGGGGGTTACGATGGCTACACCTTC
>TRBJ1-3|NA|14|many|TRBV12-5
CASGLGTSGNTIYF
TGTGCTAGTGGTTTGGGGACCTCTGGAAACACCATATATTTT
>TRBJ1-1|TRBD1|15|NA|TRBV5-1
CASSFWRGRYTEAFF
TGCGCCAGCAGCTTCTGGAGGGGGCGATACACTGAAGCTTTCTTT
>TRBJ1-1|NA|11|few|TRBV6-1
CASTRVTEAFF
TGTGCCAGCACCCGGGTCACTGAAGCTTTCTTT
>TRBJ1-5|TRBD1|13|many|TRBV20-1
CSASDRDNQPQHF
TGCAGTGCTAGCGACAGGGACAATCAGCCCCAGCATTTT
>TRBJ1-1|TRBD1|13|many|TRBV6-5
CASSYLNSGGAFF
TGTGCCAGCAGTTACTTAAATTCAGGGGGAGCTTTCTTT
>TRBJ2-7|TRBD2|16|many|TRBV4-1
CASSRGIERGSYEQYF
TGCGCCAGCAGCCGAGGGATCGAGCGGGGATCTTACGAGCAGTACTTC
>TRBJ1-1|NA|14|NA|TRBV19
CASSITVMYTDAFF
TGTGCCAGTAGTATTACAGTAATGTACACTGATGCTTTCTTT